This T cell receptor (beta chain) comes out of a study of patients and donors after allogeneic stem cell transplantation. TCRdb reprocessed the RT-PCR reads via MiXCR and lists one record per CDR3 protein. The sample comprises 150,000 to 200,000 distinct CDR3 sequences, over 25% of which are singletons, and around 3.2% rests with the top ten. Per germline, CDR1 SNHLY and CDR2 FYNNEI. CDR3 length equals 13 residues. The V and J ends lost 8 bases and 3 bases respectively, with 14 bases between them. The sequenced sample was blood, either unsorted or a sorted T cell fraction (not recorded which). This TCR was sampled from a human donor who was either an allogeneic HSCT recipient or a stem cell or donor lymphocyte infusion donor (not recorded which). It is not recorded whose cells these are; they may come from a transplant donor. The V gene is TRBV2, the J gene TRBJ2-7; a weak D match, TRBD2 (5 bases). CDR3 amino acids: CASGGRSHYEQYF. Written as DNA, the CDR3 is TGTGCCAGCGGAGGACGGTCGCACTACGAGCAGTACTTC.